This TCR beta chain was captured in a study of T-cell reconstitution after alpha-beta-depleted transplantation in children. Study-wide points: Hyperexpanded clones declined; after one year, newly produced T cells mostly supplied diversity. After transplant, at about two months, alpha-beta T cells were reportedly derived from several hundred expanded graft clones. Surviving recipient T cells and intrathymic progenitors accounted for some patients' high TCRbeta diversity at day 60.

This CDR3 comprises 15 residues. Looked up from germline, CDR1 is DFQATT and CDR2 is SNEGSKA (reference sequence). Trimming cost V 1 base and J 6 bases; bases outside gene matches: 8. This clonotype has at least ten counts. The antigen remains unidentified. TCRbeta library construction was performed incorporating unique molecular identifiers. Using its own MiXCR run on the PCR reads, TCRdb lists one record per CDR3 protein. The top ten clones hold under 30% of a sample with roughly 200,000 distinct CDR3 sequences, 9.5% to 13% of them seen once. The TCR originated in a child less than two years old with acute myeloid leukemia, due to receive a stem cell transplant. The chain has TRBV20-1 and TRBJ2-5; 10 bases match TRBD2. Here the sequenced sample was PBMCs, taken before TCRalphabeta/CD19-depleted stem cell transplant. DNA for the CDR3: TGCAGTGCTAGAGTATCGAGCGGGGGGGAAAAGACCCAGTACTTC. Residues: CSARVSSGGEKTQYF.